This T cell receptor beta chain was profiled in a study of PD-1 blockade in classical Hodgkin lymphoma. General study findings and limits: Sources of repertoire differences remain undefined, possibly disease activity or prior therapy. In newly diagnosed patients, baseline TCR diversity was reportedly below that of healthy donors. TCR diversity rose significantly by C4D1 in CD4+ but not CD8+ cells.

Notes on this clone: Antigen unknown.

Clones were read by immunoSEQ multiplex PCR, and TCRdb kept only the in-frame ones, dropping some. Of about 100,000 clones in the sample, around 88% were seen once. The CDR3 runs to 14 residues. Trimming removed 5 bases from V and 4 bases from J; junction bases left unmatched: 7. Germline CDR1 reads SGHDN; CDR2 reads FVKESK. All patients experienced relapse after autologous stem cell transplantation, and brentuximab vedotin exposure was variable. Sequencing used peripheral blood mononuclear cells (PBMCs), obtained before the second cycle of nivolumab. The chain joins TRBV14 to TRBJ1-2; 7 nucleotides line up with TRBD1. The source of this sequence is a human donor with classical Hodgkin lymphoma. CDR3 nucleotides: TGTGCCAGCAGCTTTCTCGACAGGGCCTATGGCTACACCTTC. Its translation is CASSFLDRAYGYTF.